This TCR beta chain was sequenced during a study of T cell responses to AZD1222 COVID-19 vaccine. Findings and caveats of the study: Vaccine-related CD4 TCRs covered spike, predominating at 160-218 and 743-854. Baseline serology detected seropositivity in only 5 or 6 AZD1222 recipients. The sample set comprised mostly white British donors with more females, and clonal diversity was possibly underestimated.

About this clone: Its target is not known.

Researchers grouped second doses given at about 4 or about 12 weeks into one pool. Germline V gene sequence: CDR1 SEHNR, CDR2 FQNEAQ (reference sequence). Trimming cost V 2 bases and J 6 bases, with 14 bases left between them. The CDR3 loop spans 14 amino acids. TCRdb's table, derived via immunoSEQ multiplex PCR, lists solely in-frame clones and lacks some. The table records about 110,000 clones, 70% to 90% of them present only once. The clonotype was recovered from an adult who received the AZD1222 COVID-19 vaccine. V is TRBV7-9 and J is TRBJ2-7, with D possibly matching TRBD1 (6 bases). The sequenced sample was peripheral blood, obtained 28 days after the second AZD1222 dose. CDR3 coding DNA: TGTGCCAGCAGCTTATCAGGGGTGGGTCTCGAGCAGTACTTC. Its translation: CASSLSGVGLEQYF.